The present TCR beta chain was sequenced within a study of siplizumab effects on memory and regulatory T cells. Study results and caveats: Roughly 80-95% of dividing CD4+ or CD8+ clones were without an attributable naive or memory phenotype.

Profiled with immunoSEQ multiplex PCR; TCRdb holds only in-frame clones, not every one. Altogether roughly 100,000 clones are present, about 93% being singletons, with the ten largest covering 0.9% to 1.4%. CDR3 length equals 12 residues. Trimming pared 5 bases from V and 8 bases from J, leaving 7 bases between. Germline-derived CDR1 and CDR2 are SGHAT and FQNNGV. With respect to this clone: Its target is not known.

This TCR derives from a human donor in good health. Material for sequencing was CD4+ T cells sorted from blood. The chain couples TRBV11-2 to TRBJ1-6; D unresolved. CDR3 sequence (DNA): TGTGCCAGCAGCCGACACGATTCACCCCTCCACTTT. It specifies CASSRHDSPLHF.